Listed here are 4 T cell receptor beta chains from one sample, sequenced in a study of blood T cell repertoires in COVID-19. Generated by immunoSEQ multiplex PCR, the TCRdb table keeps only in-frame clones and is missing some. The repertoire holds 250,000 or so clones, with around 86% as singletons. The sequenced sample was peripheral blood. These receptors were taken from a man in his forties or fifties with active or convalescent COVID-19.

This chain links TRBV28 with TRBJ1-4, with D uncertain. CDR1 is MDHEN and CDR2 is SYDVKM in the germline V gene. V was trimmed by 9 bases and J by 0 bases, leaving 8 bases between them. CDR3 length: 13 amino acids. The CDR3 DNA is TGTGCCAGTAGCTCTGCAACTAATGAAAAACTGTTTTTT. Translated: CASSSATNEKLFF.

This sequence joins TRBV9 and TRBJ1-2, with a weak D call TRBD1 (5 bases). Deletions cut 5 bases from V and 0 bases from J, with 11 bases between. CDR3 length: 14 amino acids. Germline CDR1 reads SGDLS; CDR2 reads YYNGEE. The CDR3 region has the DNA TGTGCCAGCAGAGGACGACAGCCTAACTATGGCTACACCTTC. This gives the protein CASRGRQPNYGYTF.

J is TRBJ2-2 and V is TRBV2; the match to TRBD1 covers 9 bases. The CDR3 runs to 16 residues. The germline gives CDR1 SNHLY, CDR2 FYNNEI. Trimming removed 5 bases from V and 3 bases from J; junction bases left unmatched: 7. CDR3 in amino acids: CASSLQGARDTGELFF. The CDR3 DNA reads as TGTGCCAGCAGTTTACAGGGGGCGAGGGACACCGGGGAGCTGTTTTTT.

In regard to this clone: One junction end does not reproduce the germline sequence, and a read error may be involved. This chain uses TRBV28 with TRBJ1-5, with unresolved D. This CDR3 has 19 residues. Germline V gene lookup returns CDR1 MDHEN and CDR2 SYDVKM. CDR3 DNA sequence: TGTGCCAGCACTTTAGGTCCGACCAGGTCGACCAGGAAAGATCAGCCCCAGCATTTT. It specifies CASTLGPTRSTRKDQPQHF.